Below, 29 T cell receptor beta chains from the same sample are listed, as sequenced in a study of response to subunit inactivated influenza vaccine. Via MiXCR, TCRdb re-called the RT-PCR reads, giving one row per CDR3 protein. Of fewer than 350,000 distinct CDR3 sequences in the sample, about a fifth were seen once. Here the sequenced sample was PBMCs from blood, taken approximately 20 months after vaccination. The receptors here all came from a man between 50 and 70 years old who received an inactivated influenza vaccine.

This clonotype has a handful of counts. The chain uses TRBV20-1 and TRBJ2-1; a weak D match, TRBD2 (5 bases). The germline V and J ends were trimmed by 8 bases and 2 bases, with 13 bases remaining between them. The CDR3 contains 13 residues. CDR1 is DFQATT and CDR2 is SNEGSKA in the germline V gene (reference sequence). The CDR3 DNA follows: TGCAGTAGTTCGAGCGGTACCTACAATGAGCAGTTCTTC. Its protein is CSSSSGTYNEQFF.

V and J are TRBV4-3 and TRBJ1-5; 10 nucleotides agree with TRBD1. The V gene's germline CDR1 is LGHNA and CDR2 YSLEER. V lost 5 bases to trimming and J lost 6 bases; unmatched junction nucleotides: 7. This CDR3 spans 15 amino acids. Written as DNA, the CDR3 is TGCGCCAGCAGCTCCGAGACAGGGGGCGGTCAGCCCCAGCATTTT. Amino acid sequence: CASSSETGGGQPQHF.

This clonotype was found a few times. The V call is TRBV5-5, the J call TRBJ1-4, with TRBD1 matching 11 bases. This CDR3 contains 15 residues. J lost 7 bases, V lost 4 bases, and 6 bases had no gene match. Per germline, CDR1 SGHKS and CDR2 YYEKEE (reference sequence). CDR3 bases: TGTGCCAGCAGCCTACGGGGGACAGGGGGTGAAAAACTGTTTTTT. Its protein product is CASSLRGTGGEKLFF. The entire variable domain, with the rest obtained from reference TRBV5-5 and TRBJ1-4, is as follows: DAGVTQSPTHLIKTRGQQVTLRCSPISGHKSVSWYQQVLGQGPQFIFQYYEKEERGRGNFPDRFSARQFPNYSSELNVNALLLGDSALYLCASSLRGTGGEKLFFGSGTQLSVL.

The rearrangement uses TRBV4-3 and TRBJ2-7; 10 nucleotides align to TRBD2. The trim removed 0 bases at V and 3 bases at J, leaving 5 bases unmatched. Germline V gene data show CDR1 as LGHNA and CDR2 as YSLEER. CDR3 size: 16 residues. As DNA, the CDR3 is TGCGCCAGCAGCCAAGACCGGACTAGCGGTAACTACGAGCAGTACTTC. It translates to CASSQDRTSGNYEQYF.

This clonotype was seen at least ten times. CDR3 loop: CASRRTNTEAFF. The CDR3 bases are TGTGCCAGCAGGCGGACGAACACTGAAGCTTTCTTT. The chain recombines TRBV12-3 or TRBV12-4 with TRBJ1-1; D unclear. V lost 6 bases and J 1 base, leaving 6 bases between the germline ends. This CDR3 spans 12 amino acids.

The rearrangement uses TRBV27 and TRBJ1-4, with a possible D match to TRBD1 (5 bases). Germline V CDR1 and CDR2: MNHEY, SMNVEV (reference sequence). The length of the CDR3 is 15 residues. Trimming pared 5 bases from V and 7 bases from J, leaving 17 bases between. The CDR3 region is CASSPITGRPEKLFF. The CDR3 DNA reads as TGTGCCAGCAGTCCGATTACGGGACGGCCTGAAAAACTGTTTTTT.

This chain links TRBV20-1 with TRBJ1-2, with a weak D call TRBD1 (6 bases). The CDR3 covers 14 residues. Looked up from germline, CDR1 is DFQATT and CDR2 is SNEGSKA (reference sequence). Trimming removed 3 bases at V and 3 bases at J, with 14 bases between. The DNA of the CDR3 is TGCAGTGCTAGGGACAGTAGGGGCGACTATGGCTACACCTTC. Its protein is CSARDSRGDYGYTF.

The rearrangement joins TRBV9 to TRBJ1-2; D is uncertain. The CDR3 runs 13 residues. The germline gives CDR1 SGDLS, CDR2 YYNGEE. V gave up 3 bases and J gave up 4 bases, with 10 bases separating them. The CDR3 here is CASSAENTYGYTF. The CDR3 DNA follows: TGTGCCAGCAGCGCCGAGAATACCTATGGCTACACCTTC. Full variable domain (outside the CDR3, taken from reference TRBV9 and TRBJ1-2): DSGVTQTPKHLITATGQRVTLRCSPRSGDLSVYWYQQSLDQGLQFLIQYYNGEERAKGNILERFSAQQFPDLHSELNLSSLELGDSALYFCASSAENTYGYTFGSGTRLTVV.

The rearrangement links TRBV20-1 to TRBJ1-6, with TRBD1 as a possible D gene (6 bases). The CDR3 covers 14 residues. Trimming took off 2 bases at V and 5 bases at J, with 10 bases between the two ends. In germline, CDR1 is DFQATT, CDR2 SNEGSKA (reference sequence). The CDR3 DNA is TGCAGTGCTAGAAGGGACATGAATAATTCACCCCTCCACTTT. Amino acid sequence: CSARRDMNNSPLHF.

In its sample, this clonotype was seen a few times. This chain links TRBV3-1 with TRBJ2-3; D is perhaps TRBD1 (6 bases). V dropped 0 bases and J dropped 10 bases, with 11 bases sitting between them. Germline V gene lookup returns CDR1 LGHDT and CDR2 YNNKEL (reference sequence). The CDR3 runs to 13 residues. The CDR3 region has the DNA TGTGCCAGCAGCCAAGATCCGCGGACAGCGCAGTATTTT. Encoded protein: CASSQDPRTAQYF.

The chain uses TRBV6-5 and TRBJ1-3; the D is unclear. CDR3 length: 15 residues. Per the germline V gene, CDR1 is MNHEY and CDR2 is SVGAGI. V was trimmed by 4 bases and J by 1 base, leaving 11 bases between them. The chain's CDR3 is CASSSGRPSGNTIYF. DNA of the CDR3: TGTGCCAGCAGTTCGGGCAGACCATCTGGAAACACCATATATTTT.

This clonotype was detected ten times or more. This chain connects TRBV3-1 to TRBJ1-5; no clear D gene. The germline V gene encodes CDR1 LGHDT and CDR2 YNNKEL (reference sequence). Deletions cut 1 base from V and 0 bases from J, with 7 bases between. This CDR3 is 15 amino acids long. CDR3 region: CASSQGVNSNQPQHF. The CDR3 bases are TGTGCCAGCAGCCAAGGGGTGAATAGCAATCAGCCCCAGCATTTT.

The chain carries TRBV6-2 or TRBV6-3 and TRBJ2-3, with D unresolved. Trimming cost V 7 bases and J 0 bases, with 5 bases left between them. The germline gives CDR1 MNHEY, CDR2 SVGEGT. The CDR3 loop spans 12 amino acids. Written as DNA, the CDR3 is TGTGCCAGCATTGGGAGCACAGATACGCAGTATTTT. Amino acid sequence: CASIGSTDTQYF.

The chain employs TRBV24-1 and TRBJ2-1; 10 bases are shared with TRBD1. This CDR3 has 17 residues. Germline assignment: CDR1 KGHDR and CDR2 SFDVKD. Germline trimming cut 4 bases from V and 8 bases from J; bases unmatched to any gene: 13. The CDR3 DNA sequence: TGTGCCACCAGTGAGCCCCGGGAGACAGGGGGCAGGGATGAGCAGTTCTTC. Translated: CATSEPRETGGRDEQFF.

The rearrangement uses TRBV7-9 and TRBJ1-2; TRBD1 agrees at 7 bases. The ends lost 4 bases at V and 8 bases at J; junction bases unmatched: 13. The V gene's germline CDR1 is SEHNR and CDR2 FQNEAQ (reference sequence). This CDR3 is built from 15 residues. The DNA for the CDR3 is TGTGCCAGCAGCTCCACTGACAGGGAAAGTGGCGGCTACACCTTC. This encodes CASSSTDRESGGYTF.

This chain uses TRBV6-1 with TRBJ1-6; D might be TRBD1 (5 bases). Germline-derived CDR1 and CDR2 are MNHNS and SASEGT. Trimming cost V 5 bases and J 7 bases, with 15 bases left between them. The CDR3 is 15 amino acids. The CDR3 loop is CASSLMGRDNSPLHF. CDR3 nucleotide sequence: TGTGCCAGCAGTCTGATGGGGAGGGACAATTCACCCCTCCACTTT.

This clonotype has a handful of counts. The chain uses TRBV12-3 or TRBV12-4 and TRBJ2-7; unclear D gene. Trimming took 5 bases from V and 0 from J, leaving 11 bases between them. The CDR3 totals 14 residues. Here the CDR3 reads CASSPQLLSYEQYF. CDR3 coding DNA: TGTGCCAGCAGTCCCCAGCTACTCTCCTACGAGCAGTACTTC.

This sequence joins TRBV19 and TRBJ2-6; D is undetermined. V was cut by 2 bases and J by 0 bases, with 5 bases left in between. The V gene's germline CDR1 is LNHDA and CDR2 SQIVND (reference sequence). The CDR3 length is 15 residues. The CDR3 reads CASSILSSGANVLTF. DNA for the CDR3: TGTGCCAGTAGTATACTCAGCTCTGGGGCCAACGTCCTGACTTTC.

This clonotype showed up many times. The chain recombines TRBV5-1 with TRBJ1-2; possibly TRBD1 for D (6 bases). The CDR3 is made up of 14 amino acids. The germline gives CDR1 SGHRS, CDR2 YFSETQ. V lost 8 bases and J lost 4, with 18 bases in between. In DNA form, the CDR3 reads TGCGCCAGTTCGATGGGGGGCGAAGGCTATGGCTACACCTTC. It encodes CASSMGGEGYGYTF.

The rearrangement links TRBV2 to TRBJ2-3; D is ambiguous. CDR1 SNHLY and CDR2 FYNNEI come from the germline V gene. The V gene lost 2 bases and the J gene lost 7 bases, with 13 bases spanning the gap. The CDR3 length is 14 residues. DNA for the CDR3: TGTGCCAGCAGTGAACCTGAAGGACGGCATACGCAGTATTTT. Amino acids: CASSEPEGRHTQYF.

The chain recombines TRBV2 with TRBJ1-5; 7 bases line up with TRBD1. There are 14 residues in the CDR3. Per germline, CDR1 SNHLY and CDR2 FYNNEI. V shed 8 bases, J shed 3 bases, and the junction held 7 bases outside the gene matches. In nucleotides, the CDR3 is TGTGCCAGCCAAGGGACAGATATCAATCAGCCCCAGCATTTT. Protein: CASQGTDINQPQHF. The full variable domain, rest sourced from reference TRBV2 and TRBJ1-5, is EPEVTQTPSHQVTQMGQEVILRCVPISNHLYFYWYRQILGQKVEFLVSFYNNEISEKSEIFDDQFSVERPDGSNFTLKIRSTKLEDSAMYFCASQGTDINQPQHFGDGTRLSIL.

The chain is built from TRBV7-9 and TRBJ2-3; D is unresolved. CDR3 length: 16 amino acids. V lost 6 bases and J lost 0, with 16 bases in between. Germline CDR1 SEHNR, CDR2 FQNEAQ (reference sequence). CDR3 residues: CASSPPGQDSTDTQYF. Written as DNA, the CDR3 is TGTGCCAGCAGTCCGCCCGGGCAGGACAGCACAGATACGCAGTATTTT.

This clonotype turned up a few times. The CDR3 is CATSRFRGANQPQHF. CDR3 in DNA: TGTGCCACCAGCCGTTTTAGGGGAGCCAATCAGCCCCAGCATTTT. The V and J genes are TRBV15 and TRBJ1-5; possibly TRBD1 for D (5 bases). Germline V gene data show CDR1 as LNHNV and CDR2 as YYDKDF (reference sequence). The CDR3 has 15 amino acids. V was trimmed by 5 bases and J by 3 bases, leaving 14 bases between them.

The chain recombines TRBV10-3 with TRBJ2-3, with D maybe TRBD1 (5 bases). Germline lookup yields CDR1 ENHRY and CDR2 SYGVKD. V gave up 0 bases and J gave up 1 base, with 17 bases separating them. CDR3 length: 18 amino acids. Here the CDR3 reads CAISESTQGIVGTDTQYF. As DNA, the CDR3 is TGTGCCATCAGTGAGTCGACTCAGGGTATCGTCGGCACAGATACGCAGTATTTT.

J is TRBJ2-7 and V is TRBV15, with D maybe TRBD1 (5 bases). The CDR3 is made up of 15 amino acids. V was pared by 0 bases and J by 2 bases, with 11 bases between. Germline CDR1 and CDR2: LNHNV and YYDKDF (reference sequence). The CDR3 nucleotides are TGTGCCACCAGCAGAGAGTCAGGGCTAGCCTACGAGCAGTACTTC. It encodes CATSRESGLAYEQYF. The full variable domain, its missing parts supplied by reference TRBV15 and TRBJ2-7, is DAMVIQNPRYQVTQFGKPVTLSCSQTLNHNVMYWYQQKSSQAPKLLFHYYDKDFNNEADTPDNFQSRRPNTSFCFLDIRSPGLGDTAMYLCATSRESGLAYEQYFGPGTRLTVT.

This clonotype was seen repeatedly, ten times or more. CDR3 sequence: CASSFGAQGAVYEQYF. The CDR3 DNA reads as TGCGCCAGCAGCTTCGGCGCACAGGGGGCTGTCTACGAGCAGTACTTC. The chain recombines TRBV5-1 with TRBJ2-7, with 9 bases fitting TRBD1. The CDR3 spans 16 residues. CDR1 is SGHRS, CDR2 YFSETQ, per germline. V lost 2 bases and J lost 3; bases outside the gene matches: 9.

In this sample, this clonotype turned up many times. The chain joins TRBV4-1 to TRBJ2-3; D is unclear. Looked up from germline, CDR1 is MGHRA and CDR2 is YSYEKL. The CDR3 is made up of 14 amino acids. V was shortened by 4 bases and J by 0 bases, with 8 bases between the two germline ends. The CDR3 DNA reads TGCGCCAGCAGCCGGGGTCCCAGCACAGATACGCAGTATTTT. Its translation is CASSRGPSTDTQYF.

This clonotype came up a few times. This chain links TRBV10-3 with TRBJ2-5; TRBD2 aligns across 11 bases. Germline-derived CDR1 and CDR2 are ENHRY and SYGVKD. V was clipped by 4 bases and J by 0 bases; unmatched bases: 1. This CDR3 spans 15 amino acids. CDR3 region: CAISATSGNQETQYF. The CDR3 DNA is TGTGCCATCAGTGCGACTAGCGGGAACCAAGAGACCCAGTACTTC.

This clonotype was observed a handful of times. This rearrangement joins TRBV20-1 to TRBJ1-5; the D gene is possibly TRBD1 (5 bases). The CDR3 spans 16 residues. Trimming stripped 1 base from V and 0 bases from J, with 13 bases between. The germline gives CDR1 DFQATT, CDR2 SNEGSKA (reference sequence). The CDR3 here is CSARGAQGYSNQPQHF. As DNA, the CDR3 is TGCAGTGCTAGAGGGGCCCAGGGATATAGCAATCAGCCCCAGCATTTT.